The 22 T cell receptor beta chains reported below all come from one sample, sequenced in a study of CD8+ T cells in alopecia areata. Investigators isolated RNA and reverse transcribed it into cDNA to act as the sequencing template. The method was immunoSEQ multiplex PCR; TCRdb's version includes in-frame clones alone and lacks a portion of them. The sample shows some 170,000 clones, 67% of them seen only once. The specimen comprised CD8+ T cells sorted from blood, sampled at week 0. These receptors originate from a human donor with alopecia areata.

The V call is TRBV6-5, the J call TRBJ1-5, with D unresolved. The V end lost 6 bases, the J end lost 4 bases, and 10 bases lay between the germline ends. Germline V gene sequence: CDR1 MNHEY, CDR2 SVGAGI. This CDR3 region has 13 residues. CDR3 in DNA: TGTGCCAGCAGAAGAGGACGGAATCAGCCCCAGCATTTT. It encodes CASRRGRNQPQHF.

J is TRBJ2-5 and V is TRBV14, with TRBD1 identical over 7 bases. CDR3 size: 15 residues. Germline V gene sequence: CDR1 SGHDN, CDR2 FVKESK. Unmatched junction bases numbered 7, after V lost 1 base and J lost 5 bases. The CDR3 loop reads CASSQATGLLETQYF. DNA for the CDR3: TGTGCCAGCAGCCAAGCGACAGGGTTGCTTGAGACCCAGTACTTC. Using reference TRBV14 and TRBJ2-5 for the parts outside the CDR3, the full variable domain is EAGVTQFPSHSVIEKGQTVTLRCDPISGHDNLYWYRRVMGKEIKFLLHFVKESKQDESGMPNNRFLAERTGGTYSTLKVQPAELEDSGVYFCASSQATGLLETQYFGPGTRLLVL.

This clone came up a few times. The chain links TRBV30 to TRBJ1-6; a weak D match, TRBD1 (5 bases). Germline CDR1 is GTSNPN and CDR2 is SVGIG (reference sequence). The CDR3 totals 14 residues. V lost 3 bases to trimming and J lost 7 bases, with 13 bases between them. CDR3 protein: CAWRGQGGNSPLHF. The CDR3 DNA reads TGTGCCTGGAGAGGGCAGGGTGGAAATTCACCCCTCCACTTT. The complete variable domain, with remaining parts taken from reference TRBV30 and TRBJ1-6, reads SQTIHQWPATLVQPVGSPLSLECTVEGTSNPNLYWYRQAAGRGLQLLFYSVGIGQISSEVPQNLSASRPQDRQFILSSKKLLLSDSGFYLCAWRGQGGNSPLHFGNGTRLTVT.

The CDR3: CSVERPPNRGLDNEQFF. CDR3 in DNA: TGCAGCGTTGAACGTCCCCCAAACAGGGGTTTGGACAATGAGCAGTTCTTC. The chain joins TRBV29-1 to TRBJ2-1; 7 positions agree with TRBD1. The germline gives CDR1 SQVTM, CDR2 ANQGSEA. V shed 2 bases, J shed 5 bases, and the junction held 15 bases outside the gene matches. CDR3 length: 17 residues.

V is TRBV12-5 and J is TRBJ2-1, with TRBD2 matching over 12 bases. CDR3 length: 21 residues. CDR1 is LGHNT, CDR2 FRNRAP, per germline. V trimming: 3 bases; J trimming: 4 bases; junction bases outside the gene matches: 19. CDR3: CASGLPRGANALAGGYNEQFF. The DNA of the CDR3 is TGTGCTAGTGGTTTACCCCGAGGGGCAAACGCGCTAGCGGGGGGGTACAATGAGCAGTTCTTC.

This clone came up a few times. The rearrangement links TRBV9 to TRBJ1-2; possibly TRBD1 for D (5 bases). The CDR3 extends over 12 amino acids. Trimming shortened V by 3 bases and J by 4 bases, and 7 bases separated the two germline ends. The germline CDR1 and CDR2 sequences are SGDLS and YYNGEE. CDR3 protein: CASSDGTYGYTF. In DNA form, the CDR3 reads TGTGCCAGCAGCGACGGGACCTATGGCTACACCTTC.

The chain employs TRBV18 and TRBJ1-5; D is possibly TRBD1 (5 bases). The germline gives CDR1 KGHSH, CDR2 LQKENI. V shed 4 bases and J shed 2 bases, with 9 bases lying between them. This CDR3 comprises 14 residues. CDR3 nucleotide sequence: TGTGCCAGCTCACGGGGCGGGGGCAATCAGCCCCAGCATTTT. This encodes CASSRGGGNQPQHF.

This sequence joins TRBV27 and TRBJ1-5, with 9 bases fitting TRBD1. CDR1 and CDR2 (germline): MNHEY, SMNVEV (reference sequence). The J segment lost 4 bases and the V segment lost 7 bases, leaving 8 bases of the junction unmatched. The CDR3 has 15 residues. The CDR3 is CASKYNDRGNQPQHF. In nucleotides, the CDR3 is TGTGCCAGCAAGTACAACGACAGGGGGAATCAGCCCCAGCATTTT.

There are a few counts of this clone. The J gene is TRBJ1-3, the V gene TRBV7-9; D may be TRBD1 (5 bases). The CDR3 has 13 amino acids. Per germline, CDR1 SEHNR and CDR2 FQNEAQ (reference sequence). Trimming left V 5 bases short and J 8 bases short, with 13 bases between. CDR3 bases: TGTGCCAGCAGCCGAGTGACAGTGGACACCATATATTTT. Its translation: CASSRVTVDTIYF.

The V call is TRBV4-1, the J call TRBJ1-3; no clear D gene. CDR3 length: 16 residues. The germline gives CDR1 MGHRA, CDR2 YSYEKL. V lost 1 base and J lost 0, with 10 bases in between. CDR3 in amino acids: CASSQVGQSSGNTIYF. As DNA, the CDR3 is TGCGCCAGCAGCCAAGTTGGGCAGAGCTCTGGAAACACCATATATTTT.

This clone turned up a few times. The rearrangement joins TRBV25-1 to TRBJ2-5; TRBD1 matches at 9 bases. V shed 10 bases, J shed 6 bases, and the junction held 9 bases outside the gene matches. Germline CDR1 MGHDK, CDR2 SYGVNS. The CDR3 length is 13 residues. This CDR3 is CATRTDRGKTQYF. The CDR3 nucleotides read TGTGCCACCAGGACTGACAGGGGGAAGACCCAGTACTTC.

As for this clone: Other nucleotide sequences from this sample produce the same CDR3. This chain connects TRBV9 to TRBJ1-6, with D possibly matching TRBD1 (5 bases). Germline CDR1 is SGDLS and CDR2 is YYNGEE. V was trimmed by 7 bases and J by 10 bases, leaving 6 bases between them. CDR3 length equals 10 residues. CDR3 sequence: CASGGSPLHF. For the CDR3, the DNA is TGTGCCAGCGGGGGGTCACCCCTCCACTTT.

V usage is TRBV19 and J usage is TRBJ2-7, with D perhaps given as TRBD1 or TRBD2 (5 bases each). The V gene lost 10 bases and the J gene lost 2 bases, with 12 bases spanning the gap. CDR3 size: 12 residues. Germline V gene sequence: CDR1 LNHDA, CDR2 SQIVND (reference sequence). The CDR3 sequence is CATRMGPYEQYF. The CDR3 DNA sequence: TGTGCCACTAGAATGGGACCCTACGAGCAGTACTTC.

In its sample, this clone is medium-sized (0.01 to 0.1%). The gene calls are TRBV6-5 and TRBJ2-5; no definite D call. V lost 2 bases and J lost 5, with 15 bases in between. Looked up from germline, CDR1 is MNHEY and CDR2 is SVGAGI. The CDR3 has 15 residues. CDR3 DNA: TGTGCCAGCAGTTACGAGTGGGGATTGTATGAGACCCAGTACTTC. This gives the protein CASSYEWGLYETQYF.

In nucleotides, the CDR3 is TGTGCCAGCAGGCCACAGGGGAACCGACTCGGAGGCTACACCTTC. Translated, it gives CASRPQGNRLGGYTF. The gene calls are TRBV6-5 and TRBJ1-2, with 7 bases aligning to TRBD1. There are 15 residues in the CDR3. V gave up 6 bases and J gave up 8 bases; unmatched junction bases: 15. CDR1 is MNHEY, CDR2 SVGAGI, per germline.

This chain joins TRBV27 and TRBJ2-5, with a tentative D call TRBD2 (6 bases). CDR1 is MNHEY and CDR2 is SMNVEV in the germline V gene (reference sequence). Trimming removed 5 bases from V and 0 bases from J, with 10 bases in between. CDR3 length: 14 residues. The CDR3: CASSNREYQETQYF. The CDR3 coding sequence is TGTGCCAGCAGTAACCGGGAGTACCAAGAGACCCAGTACTTC.

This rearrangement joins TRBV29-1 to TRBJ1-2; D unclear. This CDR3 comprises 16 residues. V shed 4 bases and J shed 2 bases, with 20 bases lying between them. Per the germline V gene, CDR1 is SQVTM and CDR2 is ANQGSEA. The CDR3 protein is CSVVTQVHELNYGYTF. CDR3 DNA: TGCAGCGTTGTTACCCAGGTACACGAGTTGAACTATGGCTACACCTTC.

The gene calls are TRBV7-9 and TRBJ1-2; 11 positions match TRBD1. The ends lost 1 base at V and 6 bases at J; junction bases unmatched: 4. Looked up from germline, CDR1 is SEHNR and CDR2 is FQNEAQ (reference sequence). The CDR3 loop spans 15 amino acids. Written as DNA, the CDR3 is TGTGCCAGCAGCTTAGGGACAGGGGGCGAAGATGGCTACACCTTC. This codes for CASSLGTGGEDGYTF.

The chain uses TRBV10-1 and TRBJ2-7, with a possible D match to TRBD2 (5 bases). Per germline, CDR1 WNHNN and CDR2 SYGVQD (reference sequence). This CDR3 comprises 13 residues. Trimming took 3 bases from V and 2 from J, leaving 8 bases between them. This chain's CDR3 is CASSDPGTYEQYF. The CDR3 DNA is TGCGCCAGCAGTGATCCGGGGACCTACGAGCAGTACTTC.

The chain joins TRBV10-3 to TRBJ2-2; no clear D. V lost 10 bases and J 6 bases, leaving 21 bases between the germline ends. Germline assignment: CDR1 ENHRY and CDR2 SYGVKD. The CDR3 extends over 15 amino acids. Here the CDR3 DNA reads TGTGCCACCCAGGACCCTGGCTACACGGCCGGGGAGCTGTTTTTT. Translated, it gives CATQDPGYTAGELFF.

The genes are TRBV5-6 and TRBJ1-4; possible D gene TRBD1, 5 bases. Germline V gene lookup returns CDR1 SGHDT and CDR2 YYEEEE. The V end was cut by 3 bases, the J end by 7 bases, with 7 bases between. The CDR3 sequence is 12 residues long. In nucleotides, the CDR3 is TGTGCCAGCAGCTATGGGACTGAAAAACTGTTTTTT. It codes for CASSYGTEKLFF.

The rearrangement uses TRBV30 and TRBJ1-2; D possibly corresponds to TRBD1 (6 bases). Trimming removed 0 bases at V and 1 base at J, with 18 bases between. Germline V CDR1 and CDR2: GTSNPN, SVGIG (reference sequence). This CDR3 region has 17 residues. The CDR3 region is CAWSVPGAQGSNYGYTF. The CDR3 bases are TGTGCCTGGAGTGTTCCAGGGGCGCAGGGAAGTAACTATGGCTACACCTTC. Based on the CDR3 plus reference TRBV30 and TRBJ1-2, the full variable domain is SQTIHQWPATLVQPVGSPLSLECTVEGTSNPNLYWYRQAAGRGLQLLFYSVGIGQISSEVPQNLSASRPQDRQFILSSKKLLLSDSGFYLCAWSVPGAQGSNYGYTFGSGTRLTVV.